These T cell receptor beta chains were read from a single sample in a study of regulatory T cells in long-lasting Graves disease. TCRdb reanalysed the multiplex PCR reads using MiXCR and keeps one entry per CDR3 protein. The sample includes around 400,000 distinct CDR3 sequences, roughly a sixth seen only once; the top ten take about 20%. The sample consisted of peripheral blood mononuclear cells (PBMCs), taken at new diagnosis, from a patient treated with antithyroid drugs. The receptor source for this set is a female donor with Graves disease. Each CDR3 is given with its conserved first and last residue. Each record gives: clone size, J gene, V gene, D gene, CDR3 protein, CDR3 DNA. The D gene is left open where the match is weak. Only some rows state a clone size, as once, few, many or a class for expanded clones.

many | TRBJ1-1 | TRBV11-3 | - | CASSHGELTEAFF | TGTGCCAGCAGTCACGGAGAATTAACTGAAGCTTTCTTT
few | TRBJ1-5 | TRBV29-1 | - | CSVRGNNQPQHF | TGCAGCGTCAGGGGTAACAATCAGCCCCAGCATTTT
many | TRBJ2-7 | TRBV11-2 | - | CASSLASGAREQYF | TGTGCCAGCAGCTTAGCATCGGGGGCGCGAGAGCAGTACTTC
many | TRBJ2-1 | TRBV6-2/TRBV6-3 | TRBD2 | CASRVLAGGGSGQFF | TGTGCCAGCAGGGTACTAGCGGGAGGTGGGAGTGGGCAGTTCTTC
many | TRBJ1-4 | TRBV7-8 | - | CASGPHDRNEKLFF | TGTGCCAGCGGTCCTCACGATCGAAATGAAAAACTGTTTTTT
- | TRBJ2-2 | TRBV27 | TRBD2 | CASSIAGFTGELFF | TGTGCCAGCAGCATAGCGGGTTTCACCGGGGAGCTGTTTTTT
- | TRBJ2-7 | TRBV3-1 | - | CASSQERAYSYEQYF | TGTGCCAGCAGCCAAGAACGGGCTTACTCCTACGAGCAGTACTTC
- | TRBJ2-7 | TRBV28 | TRBD2 | CASSFSGTSGSYEQYF | TGTGCCAGCAGTTTCTCCGGGACTAGCGGGAGTTACGAGCAGTACTTC
- | TRBJ1-2 | TRBV12-3/TRBV12-4 | - | CASSNPGLSDGGYTF | TGTGCCAGCAGCAATCCGGGACTCTCGGACGGTGGCTACACCTTC
many | TRBJ1-2 | TRBV13 | - | CASSLGLLGHPLYGYTF | TGTGCCAGCAGCTTAGGCCTTCTGGGACATCCGCTCTATGGCTACACCTTC
few | TRBJ2-2 | TRBV7-9 | - | CANRTRRADGELFF | TGTGCCAACAGGACGAGGAGGGCCGACGGGGAGCTGTTTTTT
few | TRBJ2-3 | TRBV7-8 | TRBD1 | CASSLESQGATGADTQYF | TGTGCCAGCAGCTTAGAGTCACAGGGGGCGACGGGGGCGGATACGCAGTATTTT
many | TRBJ2-1 | TRBV20-1 | - | CSARANMDGRLRAYNEQFF | TGCAGTGCTAGAGCCAATATGGACGGGCGGCTTAGGGCATACAATGAGCAGTTCTTC
many | TRBJ1-5 | TRBV12-3/TRBV12-4 | - | CASSLSGVGQPQHF | TGTGCCAGCAGTCTCTCGGGGGTGGGTCAGCCCCAGCATTTT
many | TRBJ2-1 | TRBV12-3/TRBV12-4 | - | CASHFGTLYNEQFF | TGTGCCAGCCACTTTGGTACACTATACAATGAGCAGTTCTTC
few | TRBJ2-1 | TRBV27 | - | CASSRDEGSYNEQFF | TGTGCCAGTTCAAGGGACGAAGGATCTTACAATGAGCAGTTCTTC
- | TRBJ1-2 | TRBV6-5 | - | CASSYPGGYGYTF | TGTGCCAGCAGTTACCCCGGGGGCTATGGCTACACCTTC
many | TRBJ2-7 | TRBV7-2 | - | CASSSSSYEQYF | TGTGCCAGCAGCTCGTCTTCCTACGAGCAGTACTTC
many | TRBJ1-5 | TRBV20-1 | TRBD1 | CSARDVDRDQPQHF | TGCAGTGCTAGAGATGTAGACAGGGATCAGCCCCAGCATTTT
- | TRBJ2-7 | TRBV29-1 | - | CSVGVRDYEQYF | TGCAGCGTTGGGGTCAGGGACTACGAGCAGTACTTC
many | TRBJ2-3 | TRBV12-3/TRBV12-4 | - | CASSVPGQWGVGTDTQYF | TGTGCCAGCAGCGTCCCGGGACAGTGGGGGGTTGGCACAGATACGCAGTATTTT
many | TRBJ1-1 | TRBV6-5 | - | CASSFPDLNTEAFF | TGTGCCAGCAGTTTTCCGGACCTGAACACTGAAGCTTTCTTT
- | TRBJ1-2 | TRBV7-9 | - | CASSSTGTLDGYTF | TGTGCCAGCAGCTCGACCGGGACCTTGGACGGCTACACCTTC
- | TRBJ2-1 | TRBV28 | - | CASSSGRDYNEQFF | TGTGCCAGCAGTTCGGGACGGGACTACAATGAGCAGTTCTTC
many | TRBJ2-2 | TRBV11-1 | TRBD2 | CASSLTLLAGGGTGELFF | TGTGCCAGCAGCCTCACGCTACTAGCGGGAGGAGGCACCGGGGAGCTGTTTTTT
- | TRBJ2-3 | TRBV29-1 | TRBD2 | CSVEAAGGSTDTQYF | TGCAGCGTTGAAGCTGCGGGAGGAAGCACAGATACGCAGTATTTT
- | TRBJ2-1 | TRBV7-9 | TRBD1 | CASSRLTGDFNEQFF | TGTGCCAGCAGCCGACTTACAGGGGATTTCAATGAGCAGTTCTTC
many | TRBJ1-5 | TRBV2 | TRBD1 | CASMVGTGAFDQPQHF | TGTGCCAGCATGGTCGGGACAGGGGCGTTTGATCAGCCCCAGCATTTT
- | TRBJ2-1 | TRBV2 | TRBD2 | CASSVRAGGYPQQDEQFF | TGTGCCAGCAGTGTACGCGCGGGAGGGTACCCACAGCAGGATGAGCAGTTCTTC
many | TRBJ1-1 | TRBV2 | TRBD1 | CASRAENSGGTEAFF | TGTGCCAGCAGGGCGGAAAACTCAGGGGGCACTGAAGCTTTCTTT
- | TRBJ2-7 | TRBV4-1 | TRBD2 | CASSKGLAGGRRYEQYF | TGCGCCAGCAGCAAAGGACTAGCGGGGGGTCGCCGCTACGAGCAGTACTTC